The clone carrying this T cell receptor (beta chain) was observed a few times. What it binds is unknown. Researchers made TCR beta libraries by using iRepertoire HTBI primers and running Arm-PCR on CDR3 regions. TCRdb recomputed calls from the multiplex PCR reads with MiXCR, one row per CDR3 protein. Of hundreds of thousands of distinct CDR3 sequences in the sample, 20% to 25% were seen once. The germline V gene encodes CDR1 MDHEN and CDR2 SYDVKM. V gave up 7 bases and J gave up 3 bases; unmatched junction bases: 8. The CDR3 runs to 15 residues. The entry originates in a study of regulatory T cells in long-lasting Graves disease. Study results and limitations: Accuracy could have been hurt by small sample size.

The time point: persistent/refractory GD, antithyroid drugs over 5 years with positive TRAb. After RNA was extracted from PBMCs, the TCR library was made from it. The receptor was isolated from a female donor with Graves disease. This sequence joins TRBV28 and TRBJ1-1, with 10 bases identical to TRBD1. The source was peripheral blood mononuclear cells (PBMCs), collected when the disease was refractory, from a patient treated with antithyroid drugs. The CDR3 is CASTKIGTGDTEAFF. CDR3 DNA: TGTGCCAGCACCAAAATCGGGACAGGGGACACTGAAGCTTTCTTT.